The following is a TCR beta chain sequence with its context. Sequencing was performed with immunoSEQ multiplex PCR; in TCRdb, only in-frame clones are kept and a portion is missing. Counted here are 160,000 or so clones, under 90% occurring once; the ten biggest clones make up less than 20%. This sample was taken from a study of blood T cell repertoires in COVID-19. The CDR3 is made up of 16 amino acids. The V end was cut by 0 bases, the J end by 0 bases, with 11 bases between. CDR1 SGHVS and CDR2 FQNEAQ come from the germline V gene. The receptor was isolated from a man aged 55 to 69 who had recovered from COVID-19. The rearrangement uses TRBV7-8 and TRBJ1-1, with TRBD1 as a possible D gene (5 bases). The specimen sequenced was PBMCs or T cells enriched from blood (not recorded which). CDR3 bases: TGTGCCAGCAGCTTAGCGGGGGGAGGAATGAACACTGAAGCTTTCTTT. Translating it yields CASSLAGGGMNTEAFF.